A selection of T cell receptor beta chains follows, all from one sample in a study of a mutant IDH1 vaccine in newly diagnosed glioma. Using immunoSEQ multiplex PCR, the repertoire was profiled, and TCRdb retains in-frame clones only, with some absent. The sample carries 25,000 to 30,000 clones, around 83% recorded once. These receptors lack a known antigen. The starting material was PBMCs, obtained from a glioma patient whose treatment included an IDH1 peptide vaccine. Receptor source: a woman aged 25 to 45 with glioma. Both conserved end residues are part of each CDR3. Fields, in order: clone size, V gene, D gene, J gene, CDR3 protein, CDR3 DNA. D genes are given only for firm matches. Some rows mark clone size as missing; the rest say once, few, many or name a class of expanded clone.

-,TRBV1,-,TRBJ2-5,CTSSQGGTGNRGETQYF,TGCACCAGCAGCCAAGGGGGGACAGGTAACCGAGGGGAGACCCAGTACTTC
-,TRBV5-4,-,TRBJ1-1,CASSFGQGSTNTEAFF,TGTGCCAGCAGCTTTGGTCAGGGAAGCACGAACACTGAAGCTTTCTTT
-,TRBV5-6,-,TRBJ1-3,CASSLATGGTGNTIYF,TGTGCCAGCAGCTTGGCGACGGGAGGCACTGGAAACACCATATATTTT
-,TRBV5-4,-,TRBJ2-5,CASSLDSAETQYF,TGTGCCAGCAGCTTGGATTCGGCAGAGACCCAGTACTTC
-,TRBV5-1,TRBD2,TRBJ2-5,CASTRGGAVGQETQYF,TGCGCCAGCACCCGCGGGGGGGCCGTAGGGCAAGAGACCCAGTACTTC
-,TRBV21-1,-,TRBJ1-5,CASSKGVNGQPQHF,TGTGCCAGCAGCAAAGGGGTCAACGGTCAGCCCCAGCATTTT
-,TRBV2,TRBD1,TRBJ1-2,CASSGFKDRVESLSYGYTF,TGTGCCAGCAGTGGATTTAAGGACAGGGTAGAGTCTCTAAGCTATGGCTACACCTTC
-,TRBV27,-,TRBJ1-1,CASSLRGLGNTEAFF,TGTGCCAGCAGTTTACGGGGGCTGGGGAACACTGAAGCTTTCTTT
-,TRBV7-9,TRBD1,TRBJ1-1,CASSYGQGTRGTEAFF,TGTGCCAGCAGCTATGGACAGGGGACAAGGGGCACTGAAGCTTTCTTT
-,TRBV7-6,-,TRBJ1-1,CASSLSQTGTEAFF,TGTGCCAGCAGTCTTAGTCAGACGGGGACTGAAGCTTTCTTT
-,TRBV7-6,-,TRBJ1-5,CASSLGQIGEPQHF,TGTGCCAGCAGCCTCGGACAGATCGGGGAGCCCCAGCATTTT
-,TRBV5-6,TRBD2,TRBJ2-3,CASSSLGTSGGITDTQYF,TGTGCCAGCAGCTCACTCGGGACTAGCGGGGGGATCACAGATACGCAGTATTTT
-,TRBV2,-,TRBJ1-4,CASLKGGRSLANEKLFF,TGTGCCAGCCTGAAGGGGGGGCGAAGTCTAGCTAATGAAAAACTGTTTTTT
-,TRBV29-1,-,TRBJ1-1,CSVVQGVNTEAFF,TGCAGCGTTGTACAGGGAGTGAACACTGAAGCTTTCTTT
-,TRBV2,TRBD2,TRBJ2-7,CASRGLGGGTLYEQYF,TGTGCCAGCAGGGGTCTGGGCGGGGGGACATTATACGAGCAGTACTTC
-,TRBV10-2,TRBD1,TRBJ2-3,CASSRDRVGDTQYF,TGCGCCAGCAGCCGGGACAGGGTTGGGGATACGCAGTATTTT
-,TRBV7-2,-,TRBJ2-2,CASSLNRNTGELFF,TGTGCCAGCAGCTTAAACAGAAACACCGGGGAGCTGTTTTTT
-,TRBV5-4,-,TRBJ1-1,CASSDPNTEAFF,TGTGCCAGCAGCGACCCGAACACTGAAGCTTTCTTT
-,TRBV11-2,-,TRBJ1-1,CASSGGTEAFF,TGTGCCAGCAGTGGTGGGACTGAAGCTTTCTTT
-,TRBV28,-,TRBJ1-1,CASSLISDLTEAFF,TGTGCCAGCAGTTTAATATCGGACCTCACTGAAGCTTTCTTT
once,TRBV6-4,-,TRBJ2-4,CASLDSAKNIQYF,TGTGCCAGCTTAGACAGTGCCAAAAACATTCAGTACTTC
-,TRBV5-1,-,TRBJ1-5,CASSFLGNQPQHF,TGCGCCAGCAGTTTCCTGGGAAATCAGCCCCAGCATTTT
-,TRBV29-1,TRBD1,TRBJ1-1,CSVPGQGGTEAFF,TGCAGCGTTCCAGGACAGGGGGGCACTGAAGCTTTCTTT
medium-sized,TRBV2,-,TRBJ2-5,CASTPSRETQYF,TGTGCCAGCACTCCGTCTCGGGAGACCCAGTACTTC
once,TRBV11-1,TRBD1,TRBJ1-4,CASSPRQGTGELFF,TGTGCCAGCAGCCCACGACAGGGGACCGGGGAACTGTTTTTT
-,TRBV7-9,TRBD1,TRBJ2-7,CASSPQTGSPPSF,TGTGCCAGCAGCCCCCAGACAGGGAGTCCCCCCTCCTTC
-,TRBV10-3,TRBD2,TRBJ2-1,CAISETSGGKTYNEQFF,TGTGCCATCAGTGAGACTAGCGGGGGGAAAACCTACAATGAGCAGTTCTTC
-,TRBV6-5,TRBD1,TRBJ1-2,CASRNRGVVNGYTF,TGTGCCAGCAGGAACAGGGGTGTTGTCAATGGCTACACCTTC
-,TRBV5-4,-,TRBJ2-7,CASSLAESSYEQYF,TGTGCCAGCAGCTTGGCCGAGAGCTCCTACGAGCAGTACTTC
-,TRBV2,-,TRBJ2-2,CASRMGLSTGELFF,TGTGCCAGCCGTATGGGGTTATCGACCGGGGAGCTGTTTTTT
-,TRBV5-4,TRBD1,TRBJ1-2,CASSLDPSGTANYGYTF,TGTGCCAGCAGCTTGGATCCATCAGGGACAGCTAACTATGGCTACACCTTC
-,TRBV2,-,TRBJ1-2,CATTTGGYGYTF,TGTGCCACCACCACGGGGGGCTATGGCTACACCTTC
-,TRBV4-2,TRBD2,TRBJ2-1,CASSPPRASGNNEQFF,TGTGCCAGCAGCCCCCCCCGGGCTAGCGGGAACAATGAGCAGTTCTTC
-,TRBV10-1,-,TRBJ2-7,CASDSEGHEQYF,TGCGCCAGCGATTCCGAGGGCCACGAGCAGTACTTC
-,TRBV19,-,TRBJ1-1,CASSTSSNTEAFF,TGTGCCAGTAGTACCTCCTCGAACACTGAAGCTTTCTTT
-,TRBV7-9,-,TRBJ1-2,CASRQDIGGLNYGYTF,TGTGCCAGCAGACAAGACATCGGAGGGCTGAACTATGGCTACACCTTC
-,TRBV2,TRBD1,TRBJ1-4,CASTTGQIFNEKLFF,TGTGCCAGCACTACGGGACAGATCTTTAATGAAAAACTGTTTTTT
-,TRBV2,-,TRBJ1-5,CASSPREFQPQHF,TGTGCCAGCAGTCCCAGGGAGTTCCAGCCCCAGCATTTT
few,TRBV19,-,TRBJ2-7,CASRGQGVLSEQYF,TGTGCCAGTAGGGGACAAGGAGTTCTCAGCGAGCAGTACTTC
-,TRBV6-5,TRBD1,TRBJ2-3,CASSPGQLVTDTQYF,TGTGCCAGCAGTCCGGGACAGTTGGTGACAGATACGCAGTATTTT
-,TRBV7-2,TRBD1,TRBJ1-5,CASGTASNQPQHF,TGTGCCAGTGGGACAGCCAGCAATCAGCCCCAGCATTTT
-,TRBV12-5,TRBD1,TRBJ1-1,CASGPTGKAFF,TGTGCTAGTGGCCCGACAGGGAAAGCTTTCTTT
once,TRBV27,-,TRBJ1-2,CASSTGPYGYTF,TGTGCCAGCAGTACGGGGCCCTATGGCTACACCTTC
once,TRBV6-5,TRBD2,TRBJ2-5,CASRVAGGRRETQYF,TGTGCCAGCAGGGTCGCGGGGGGCCGAAGGGAGACCCAGTACTTC
-,TRBV14,TRBD2,TRBJ2-7,CASRLGEGIVSYEQYF,TGTGCCAGCAGACTGGGGGAGGGGATAGTATCCTACGAGCAGTACTTC
-,TRBV7-7,TRBD1,TRBJ2-5,CASSLDRDLKTQYF,TGTGCTAGCAGCCTAGACAGGGACCTTAAGACCCAGTACTTC
-,TRBV5-4,-,TRBJ1-2,CASSWGRGVEVGYTF,TGTGCCAGCAGCTGGGGTCGGGGTGTAGAGGTTGGCTACACCTTC
-,TRBV10-2,TRBD1,TRBJ1-1,CASSRTGGTEAFF,TGCGCCAGCAGTCGGACAGGGGGGACTGAAGCTTTCTTT
-,TRBV5-6,TRBD1,TRBJ1-1,CASSFGTVGEAFF,TGTGCCAGCAGCTTCGGGACAGTTGGTGAAGCTTTCTTT
-,TRBV5-1,-,TRBJ1-1,CASSPDPNTEAFF,TGCGCCAGCAGCCCCGATCCGAACACTGAAGCTTTCTTT
-,TRBV15,-,TRBJ1-1,CATSGASGAEAFF,TGTGCCACCAGCGGAGCATCGGGCGCTGAAGCTTTCTTT
-,TRBV4-2,TRBD1,TRBJ1-1,CASGGTGDPEAFF,TGTGCCAGCGGCGGGACAGGGGACCCTGAAGCTTTCTTT
-,TRBV7-8,-,TRBJ1-2,CASSPIPGSDYGYTF,TGTGCCAGCAGCCCTATTCCGGGGTCCGACTATGGCTACACCTTC
few,TRBV7-9,-,TRBJ2-5,CASSLIVETQYF,TGTGCCAGCAGCCTCATAGTGGAGACCCAGTACTTC
-,TRBV9,-,TRBJ2-4,CASSVDGGTAKNIQYF,TGTGCCAGCAGCGTAGACGGGGGTACGGCCAAAAACATTCAGTACTTC